These T cell receptor beta chains were read from a single sample in a study of blood T cells in healthy people across ages. MiXCR, run by TCRdb on the 5' RACE reads, gives a single entry per CDR3 protein. The table includes about 780,000 distinct CDR3 sequences, about 46% detected once. Sequenced sample: blood. The receptor set was obtained from a man aged 80 or over in good health. Each CDR3 is given with its conserved first and last residue. Fields, in order: clone size, D gene, J gene, V gene, CDR3 DNA, CDR3 protein. D genes are given only for firm matches. The size entry is marked missing in some rows and otherwise reads once, few, many or a size class.

>-|TRBD2|TRBJ2-1|TRBV20-1
TGCAGTGCTAGAGTTATAAGCGGGAGCGAGCAGTTCTTC
CSARVISGSEQFF
>-|-|TRBJ1-1|TRBV12-3/TRBV12-4
TGTGCCAGCAGTTACAGCGCTATGAACACTGAAGCTTTCTTT
CASSYSAMNTEAFF
>-|-|TRBJ1-2|TRBV27
TGTGCCAGCAGCACTCGGGGGGGCTGGGGCTACACCTTC
CASSTRGGWGYTF
>once|TRBD2|TRBJ2-5|TRBV2
TGTGCCAGCAGCGGCCCGACTAGCGGGAGACAAGAGACCCAGTACTTC
CASSGPTSGRQETQYF
>few|-|TRBJ2-7|TRBV15
TGTGCCACCAGCAGAGCTGAGGGCGAGCAGTACTTC
CATSRAEGEQYF
>-|-|TRBJ2-5|TRBV4-2
TGTGCCAGCAGCCAAGAGGGACGGGACGCCTTCGGTGAGACCCAGTACTTC
CASSQEGRDAFGETQYF
>-|-|TRBJ1-2|TRBV5-5
TGCGCCAGCAGCTTGACTGAGAATAACTATGGCTACACCTTC
CASSLTENNYGYTF
>-|-|TRBJ1-4|TRBV7-9
TGTGCCAGCAGCCACCCTTTAGGGGAAAAACTGTTTTTT
CASSHPLGEKLFF
>-|TRBD1|TRBJ1-1|TRBV7-9
TGTGCCAGCAGCTTACGGCAGGGGGAAGACACTGAAGCTTTCTTT
CASSLRQGEDTEAFF
>-|-|TRBJ2-5|TRBV20-1
TGCAGTGCTGGCCTGAGGGGGAACCAAGAGACCCAGTACTTC
CSAGLRGNQETQYF
>-|TRBD2|TRBJ2-7|TRBV7-2
TGTGCCAGCAGCTTATCGGGACTAGCGATATACGAGCAGTACTTC
CASSLSGLAIYEQYF
>many|-|TRBJ2-1|TRBV5-1
TGCGCCAGCAGCCCCGAGGTGAGCTCCTACAATGAGCAGTTCTTC
CASSPEVSSYNEQFF
>few|-|TRBJ2-7|TRBV24-1
TGTGCCACCAGTGAGGAGGGAAGCTCGCCCTCGGGCGAGCAGTACTTC
CATSEEGSSPSGEQYF
>many|-|TRBJ2-6|TRBV20-1
TGCAGTGCTAGAGATCGAGGGTCTGGGGCCAACGTCCTGACTTTC
CSARDRGSGANVLTF
>many|TRBD2|TRBJ2-1|TRBV7-2
TGTGCCAGCAGCTCTGGACTAGCGGGAGAGGATGAGCAGTTCTTC
CASSSGLAGEDEQFF
>-|-|TRBJ2-7|TRBV20-1
TGCAGTGCTAGAGACGGCTCGAGGGCTTTTTACGAGCAGTACTTC
CSARDGSRAFYEQYF
>-|-|TRBJ2-7|TRBV7-2
TGTGTCAGCAGCTTTCTGGGAAGCTACGAGCAGTACTTC
CVSSFLGSYEQYF
>few|-|TRBJ2-5|TRBV7-2
TGTGCCAGCAGCTTAGCGCAACAGTCCCCCTACGAGCATTTGTACTTC
CASSLAQQSPYEHLYF
>-|TRBD2|TRBJ2-7|TRBV20-1
TGCAGTGCTAGAGATGCGACTAGCGGATACTACGAGCAGTACTTC
CSARDATSGYYEQYF
>-|-|TRBJ1-1|TRBV20-1
TGCAGTGCTAGAGAACGCGGAGTGGGTACTGAAGCTTTCTTT
CSARERGVGTEAFF
>-|TRBD2|TRBJ2-7|TRBV18
TGTGCCAGCTCACCACTGGGCGGGAGCCAATACAATGAGCAGTACTTC
CASSPLGGSQYNEQYF
>few|-|TRBJ2-1|TRBV11-3
TGTGCCAGCAGCTTAGAATTCGAGGTAAGCTCCTACAATGAGCAGTTCTTC
CASSLEFEVSSYNEQFF
>once|-|TRBJ1-2|TRBV12-3/TRBV12-4
TGTGCCAGCAGTTTAGATCTAAGGCTCTACACCTTC
CASSLDLRLYTF
>-|-|TRBJ2-7|TRBV29-1
TGCAGCGTTGAAGAAGGGGGAGGCACTTACGAGCAGTACTTC
CSVEEGGGTYEQYF
>many|TRBD2|TRBJ2-1|TRBV3-1
TGTGCCAGCAGCCACTTAGCGGGAGGGTCCAATGAGCAGTTCTTC
CASSHLAGGSNEQFF
>few|-|TRBJ2-5|TRBV2
TGTGCCAGCAGTACGCTCCGAGAGACCCAGTACTTC
CASSTLRETQYF
>-|-|TRBJ1-4|TRBV20-1
TGCAGTGCGATCACCGGGACGGTGGGTGAAAAACTGTTTTTT
CSAITGTVGEKLFF
>-|-|TRBJ2-2|TRBV6-5
TGTGCCAGCAGCCTCCAGACTACGGGGAATACCGGGGAGCTGTTTTTT
CASSLQTTGNTGELFF
>-|-|TRBJ2-6|TRBV3-1
TGTGCCAGCAGCCAAGTTTCCCGTAGCTCTGGGGCCAACGTCCTGACTTTC
CASSQVSRSSGANVLTF
>few|-|TRBJ2-1|TRBV20-1
TGCAGTGCTAGAGAGGGCTCCCCCCCATACAATGAGCAGTTCTTC
CSAREGSPPYNEQFF
>few|-|TRBJ2-5|TRBV20-1
TGCAGTGCTAGAAATGACAAAAGGGGGGAGACCCAGTACTTC
CSARNDKRGETQYF
>once|-|TRBJ2-7|TRBV18
TGTGCCAGCTCACCAGGGTCAGGGCTCTACGAGCAGTACTTC
CASSPGSGLYEQYF
>-|-|TRBJ2-7|TRBV20-1
TGCAGTGCTACCGGGGCGTCCTACGAGCAGTACTTC
CSATGASYEQYF
>many|TRBD1|TRBJ2-1|TRBV4-2
TGTGCCAGCAGCCAAGAGGGGACAGGGGGCGATGAGCAGTTCTTC
CASSQEGTGGDEQFF
>-|-|TRBJ2-5|TRBV5-1
TGCGCCAGCAGCTTCCCCCAGAAAGAGACCCAGTACTTC
CASSFPQKETQYF
>few|-|TRBJ1-2|TRBV5-1
TGCGCCAGCAGCTCGGGAGTTTCCGGGGAAAACTATGGCTACACCTTC
CASSSGVSGENYGYTF
>-|TRBD2|TRBJ2-5|TRBV2
TGTGCCAGCCAGTGGGCGGCGGGAGGGCGAAGCTCCTACAATGAGCAGTACTTC
CASQWAAGGRSSYNEQYF
>many|TRBD2|TRBJ2-7|TRBV4-3
TGCGCCAGCAGCCAGGAAGGCATAGCGGGAGGCCGAAAATACGAGCAGTACTTC
CASSQEGIAGGRKYEQYF
>-|-|TRBJ2-1|TRBV11-2
TGTGCCAGCAGTAAGAGGGGGGGGATTAGCGCCCACAATGAGCAGTTCTTC
CASSKRGGISAHNEQFF
>-|TRBD2|TRBJ2-1|TRBV2
TGTGCCAGCAATTTAGCGGGAGTATCGGATGAGCAGTTCTTC
CASNLAGVSDEQFF
>-|TRBD2|TRBJ2-1|TRBV20-1
TGCAGTGCAAGGACTAGCGGGAGGGGGCACAATGAGCAGTTCTTC
CSARTSGRGHNEQFF
>few|TRBD1|TRBJ2-7|TRBV10-3
TGTGCCATCACCCGGACAGGGAGCTCCTACGAGCAGTACTTC
CAITRTGSSYEQYF
>-|TRBD1|TRBJ2-7|TRBV7-9
TGTGCCAGCAGCTTAGGGGACAGGGTCCACGAGCAGTACTTC
CASSLGDRVHEQYF
>-|TRBD1|TRBJ1-2|TRBV10-3
TGTGCCATCATCAACGGGACAGGGCCCTTTTATGGCTACACCTTC
CAIINGTGPFYGYTF
>many|-|TRBJ2-7|TRBV7-2
TGTGCCAGCAGCCTACGAAGGAGTTACGAGCAGTACTTC
CASSLRRSYEQYF
>few|-|TRBJ2-1|TRBV3-1
TGTGCCAGCAGCCAGGGTGAGCAGTTCTTC
CASSQGEQFF
>-|TRBD1|TRBJ2-1|TRBV29-1
TGCAGCGTTCCACCGGGACAGGGTCGCAATGAGCAGTTCTTC
CSVPPGQGRNEQFF
>many|TRBD2|TRBJ2-1|TRBV20-1
TGCAGTGCTAGAGAAGCGGGAGTGACCTACAATGAGCAGTTCTTC
CSAREAGVTYNEQFF
>-|-|TRBJ2-2|TRBV7-9
TGTGCCAGCATGGGTCCAAGGGGGAGCACCGGGGAGCTGTTTTTT
CASMGPRGSTGELFF
>-|-|TRBJ2-1|TRBV20-1
TGCAGTGCTAGAGATCGGTTGGGCGGGATAAGTTACAATGAGCAGTTCTTC
CSARDRLGGISYNEQFF
>few|-|TRBJ1-2|TRBV18
TGTGCCAGCTCACCACCTCCAGTGACAGCCCTCTTCAATGGCTACACCTTC
CASSPPPVTALFNGYTF
>few|TRBD1|TRBJ2-7|TRBV19
TGTGCCAGCCGGGACAGGGGTTCCTACGAGCAGTACTTC
CASRDRGSYEQYF
>many|-|TRBJ2-7|TRBV10-3
TGTGCCATCAGTGACGACAGTTACGAGCAGTACTTC
CAISDDSYEQYF
>many|TRBD2|TRBJ2-5|TRBV29-1
TGCAGCGCCCATCGAGGTTTGAGCGGGAACTTTCAAGAGACCCAGTACTTC
CSAHRGLSGNFQETQYF
>many|-|TRBJ2-5|TRBV10-3
TGTGCCATCAGTGAGAGTAACCAAGAGACCCAGTACTTC
CAISESNQETQYF
>-|TRBD1|TRBJ2-5|TRBV4-1
TGCGCCAGCAGCCAAGATTTAGGGACAGGGGCGGAGACCCAGTACTTC
CASSQDLGTGAETQYF
>few|-|TRBJ2-7|TRBV7-9
TGTGCCAGCAGCCCTAGAGGGGCGGGGGCTAACGAGCAGTACTTC
CASSPRGAGANEQYF